The T cell receptor (beta chain) under discussion was sequenced for a study of blood T cell repertoires in COVID-19. Study overall: Both acute and convalescent COVID-19 samples were obtained from the United States, Italy and Spain. Sample material is recorded as cDNA or gDNA derived from T cells, B-cell-depleted T cells, or PBMCs.

Germline V lookup: CDR1 SGHRS, CDR2 YFSETQ. The CDR3 has 14 amino acids. Losses at the gene ends were 3 bases for V and 1 base for J; bases not matched to a gene: 1. As originally analysed: Nucleated cell counts were estimated from reference gene primer amplification. Using immunoSEQ multiplex PCR, the repertoire was profiled, and TCRdb retains in-frame clones only, with some absent. V and J calls and clone size follow that table, whereas D and trimming were derived from the DNA. There are around 83,000 clones in the sample; around 88% occur only once, and 14% lies in the top ten. This TCR derives from a man in his 70s with active or convalescent COVID-19. J is TRBJ2-3 and V is TRBV5-1, with TRBD1 matching 8 bases. Sequencing was performed on peripheral blood. Here the CDR3 reads CASSSGQGTDTQYF. CDR3 DNA: TGCGCCAGCAGCTCGGGACAGGGCACAGATACGCAGTATTTT. Full variable domain (remainder filled in from reference TRBV5-1 and TRBJ2-3): KAGVTQTPRYLIKTRGQQVTLSCSPISGHRSVSWYQQTPGQGLQFLFEYFSETQRNKGNFPGRFSGRQFSNSRSEMNVSTLELGDSALYLCASSSGQGTDTQYFGPGTRLTVL.